The rows below give T cell receptor beta chains drawn from one sample of a study of glioma-infiltrating T cells. From the multiplex PCR reads, TCRdb called clonotypes with MiXCR, one entry per CDR3 protein. The sample shows over 120,000 distinct CDR3 sequences, about two fifths of them seen only once. Sequenced material: glioma tissue, nonneoplastic brain tissue, or PBMCs (not recorded which). Every receptor here comes from a human donor with low-grade glioma or glioblastoma, undergoing nonglioma brain surgery, or in good health (not recorded which). CDR3s include the opening cysteine and the closing phenylalanine or tryptophan. A D gene is named only where the DNA matches it firmly. Where a row states a size, it is once, few, many or the class of an expanded clone; other rows omit it.

NA	TRBV7-2	few	TRBJ2-7	CASSPAVPSYEQYF	TGTGCCAGCAGCCCCGCAGTACCCTCCTACGAGCAGTACTTC
TRBD2	TRBV15	many	TRBJ2-3	CATREGSGGPDTQYF	TGTGCCACCAGGGAGGGTAGCGGGGGCCCAGATACGCAGTATTTT
NA	TRBV14	NA	TRBJ2-7	CASSQDQGNPARSMQYF	TGTGCCAGCAGCCAAGATCAGGGAAACCCCGCCCGCTCGATGCAGTACTTC
NA	TRBV6-1	NA	TRBJ1-2	CASPDSGRHGYTF	TGTGCCAGCCCTGACTCTGGGAGACATGGCTACACCTTC
TRBD1	TRBV28	NA	TRBJ1-2	CASSSTRQGGYGYTF	TGTGCCAGCAGTTCTACCCGACAGGGCGGCTATGGCTACACCTTC
NA	TRBV19	few	TRBJ2-2	CASSSYTGELFF	TGTGCCAGTAGTTCGTACACCGGGGAGCTGTTTTTT
NA	TRBV12-3/TRBV12-4	NA	TRBJ1-5	CASSLRPYQPQHF	TGTGCCAGCAGTTTGAGGCCTTATCAGCCCCAGCATTTT
TRBD1	TRBV4-1	few	TRBJ2-2	CASSYWTGTGELFF	TGCGCCAGCAGCTACTGGACAGGCACCGGGGAGCTGTTTTTT
NA	TRBV27	few	TRBJ1-2	CASSLGSNYGYTF	TGTGCCAGCAGTTTGGGCAGCAACTATGGCTACACCTTC
NA	TRBV27	many	TRBJ1-1	CASSLSRNTEAFF	TGTGCCAGCAGTTTATCGCGGAACACTGAAGCTTTCTTT
NA	TRBV12-3/TRBV12-4	NA	TRBJ2-1	CASSLPYWESSYNEQFF	TGTGCCAGCAGCCTCCCGTATTGGGAAAGCTCCTACAATGAGCAGTTCTTC
NA	TRBV18	few	TRBJ1-1	CASLDGEATEAFF	TGTGCCAGTTTAGATGGGGAGGCAACTGAAGCTTTCTTT
NA	TRBV7-9	many	TRBJ1-1	CASSEGLNTEAFF	TGTGCCAGCAGTGAGGGGTTGAACACTGAAGCTTTCTTT
NA	TRBV20-1	NA	TRBJ2-7	CSASGRDTLSYEQYF	TGCAGTGCTAGTGGCCGGGACACCCTCTCCTACGAGCAGTACTTC
TRBD2	TRBV6-6	NA	TRBJ2-7	CASRTGTSGGYEQYF	TGTGCCAGCAGAACCGGGACTAGCGGGGGCTACGAGCAGTACTTC
TRBD1	TRBV6-1	NA	TRBJ2-7	CASSSTGDAYEQYF	TGTGCCAGCAGTTCGACAGGGGACGCCTACGAGCAGTACTTC
NA	TRBV6-1	NA	TRBJ1-1	CASSESYLNTEAFF	TGTGCCAGCAGTGAAAGCTACTTGAACACTGAAGCTTTCTTT
NA	TRBV20-1	NA	TRBJ1-1	CSARVVNTEAFF	TGCAGTGCTAGAGTTGTGAACACTGAAGCTTTCTTT
NA	TRBV18	NA	TRBJ1-1	CASSPSSRNTEAFF	TGTGCCAGCTCACCGAGCTCCAGGAACACTGAAGCTTTCTTT
NA	TRBV19	few	TRBJ2-3	CASSIRQDTQYF	TGTGCCAGTAGTATAAGGCAAGATACGCAGTATTTT
TRBD2	TRBV6-2/TRBV6-3	NA	TRBJ2-1	CASSYQSGRAGSYNEQFF	TGTGCCAGCAGTTATCAAAGCGGGAGGGCCGGATCCTACAATGAGCAGTTCTTC
NA	TRBV6-4	NA	TRBJ2-3	CASSVEGSTDTQYF	TGTGCCAGCAGTGTGGAGGGTAGCACAGATACGCAGTATTTT
TRBD2	TRBV6-1	few	TRBJ2-3	CASSSNSGGARTDTQYF	TGTGCCAGCAGTTCCAACAGCGGGGGGGCCCGGACAGATACGCAGTATTTT
NA	TRBV28	NA	TRBJ2-3	CASSPPTGTQYF	TGTGCCAGCAGTCCCCCCACAGGGACGCAGTATTTT
NA	TRBV15	NA	TRBJ1-2	CATSRDRRYGYTF	TGTGCCACCAGCAGAGATCGACGCTATGGCTACACCTTC
NA	TRBV6-1	few	TRBJ2-3	CASSTQRYASTDTQYF	TGTGCCAGCAGTACCCAACGGTACGCCAGCACAGATACGCAGTATTTT
TRBD1	TRBV7-9	NA	TRBJ2-1	CASSSRGQGAYNEQFF	TGTGCCAGCAGCTCCCGCGGACAGGGTGCGTACAATGAGCAGTTCTTC